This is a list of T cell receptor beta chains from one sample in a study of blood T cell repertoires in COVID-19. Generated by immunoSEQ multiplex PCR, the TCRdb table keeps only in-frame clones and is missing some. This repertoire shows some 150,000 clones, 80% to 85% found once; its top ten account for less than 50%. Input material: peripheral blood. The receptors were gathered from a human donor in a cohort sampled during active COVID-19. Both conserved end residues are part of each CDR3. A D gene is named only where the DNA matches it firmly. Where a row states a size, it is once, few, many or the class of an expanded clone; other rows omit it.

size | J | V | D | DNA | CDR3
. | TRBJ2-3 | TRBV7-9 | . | TGTGCCAGCAGACCGACAGGCCGTAGCACAGATACGCAGTATTTT | CASRPTGRSTDTQYF
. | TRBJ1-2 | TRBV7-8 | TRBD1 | TGTGCCAGCAGCAACCGGGACAGGGGCAACTATGGCTACACCTTC | CASSNRDRGNYGYTF
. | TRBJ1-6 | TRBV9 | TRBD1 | TGTGCCAGCAGCGTAGAGGGACAGGGCTGGTCACCCCTCCACTTT | CASSVEGQGWSPLHF
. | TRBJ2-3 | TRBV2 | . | TGTGCCAGCAGTGAACGAGGCAGGGGAAGCACAGATACGCAGTATTTT | CASSERGRGSTDTQYF
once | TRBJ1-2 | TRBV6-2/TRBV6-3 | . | TGTGCCAGCAGTAACACAGAAAACTATGGCTACACCTTC | CASSNTENYGYTF
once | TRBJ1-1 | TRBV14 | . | TGTGCCAGCAGTCCCCTCCCCGGGGTTGACACTGAAGCTTTCTTT | CASSPLPGVDTEAFF
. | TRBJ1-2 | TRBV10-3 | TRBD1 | TGTGCCATCAGTGAACAGGGGAGCTATGGCTACACCTTC | CAISEQGSYGYTF
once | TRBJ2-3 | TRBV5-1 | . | TGCGCCAGCAGCTTGAGCGAGACAGATACGCAGTATTTT | CASSLSETDTQYF
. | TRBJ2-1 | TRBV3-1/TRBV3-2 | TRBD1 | TGTGCCAGCTCCCGGGACAGTTACAATGAGCAGTTCTTC | CASSRDSYNEQFF
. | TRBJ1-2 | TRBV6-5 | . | TGTGCCAGCAGGGGGGCGGCTGGCAATGGCTACACCTTC | CASRGAAGNGYTF
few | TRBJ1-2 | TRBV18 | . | TGTGCCAGCTCAGAGGGCCATGGCTACACCTTC | CASSEGHGYTF
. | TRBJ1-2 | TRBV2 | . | TGTGCCAGCAGCTCAACCCGGGACATGAATAACTATGGCTACACCTTC | CASSSTRDMNNYGYTF
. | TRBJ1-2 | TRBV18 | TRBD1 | TGTGCCAGCTCATCTACCGGGACAGGGTCCCATGGCTACACCTTC | CASSSTGTGSHGYTF
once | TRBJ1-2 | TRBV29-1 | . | TGCAGCGCACGGGACAATCATAACTATGGCTACACCTTC | CSARDNHNYGYTF
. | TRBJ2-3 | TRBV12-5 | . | TGTGCTAGTGGCCCCGGACAGTTTACAGATACGCAGTATTTT | CASGPGQFTDTQYF
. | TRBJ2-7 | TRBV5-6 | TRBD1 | TGTGCCAGCAGCTTGAGGCCCGGACAGGGCACCGAGCAGTACTTC | CASSLRPGQGTEQYF
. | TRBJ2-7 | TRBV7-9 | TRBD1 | TGTGCCAGCAGCATAAGGACAGGGGTGAACGAGCAGTACTTC | CASSIRTGVNEQYF
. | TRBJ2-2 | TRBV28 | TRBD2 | TGTGCCAGCAGTTTAGCGGGGGTTACCGGGGAGCTGTTTTTT | CASSLAGVTGELFF
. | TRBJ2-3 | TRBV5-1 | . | TGCGCCAGCAGCGGCGGGGTGGGCACAGATACGCAGTATTTT | CASSGGVGTDTQYF
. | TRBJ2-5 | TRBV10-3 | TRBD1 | TGTGCCATCAGTGACCACAGGGGACAAGAGACCCAGTACTTC | CAISDHRGQETQYF
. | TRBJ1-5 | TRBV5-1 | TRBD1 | TGCGCCAGCAGCTCCACCCCACAGGGGAGTAGCAATCAGCCCCAGCATTTT | CASSSTPQGSSNQPQHF
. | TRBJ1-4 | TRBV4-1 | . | TGCGCCAGCAGCCCTCGACAGGTAGCTAATGAAAAACTGTTTTTT | CASSPRQVANEKLFF
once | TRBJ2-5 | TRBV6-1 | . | TGTGCCAGCAGTGAGGGGCCTCTGCCGGGAGAGACCCAGTACTTC | CASSEGPLPGETQYF
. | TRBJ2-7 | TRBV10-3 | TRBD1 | TGTGCCATCAGTGTTGACAGGGGCGAGCAGTACTTC | CAISVDRGEQYF
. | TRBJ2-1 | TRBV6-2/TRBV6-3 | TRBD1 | TGTGCCAGCAGCGACAGGGGAGCCTCGAATGAGCAGTTCTTC | CASSDRGASNEQFF
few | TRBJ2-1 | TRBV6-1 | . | TGTGCCAGCAGTGAACTAGGCCACGGGGAGCAGTTCTTC | CASSELGHGEQFF
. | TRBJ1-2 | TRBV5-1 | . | TGCGCCAGCAGCGCCGACGGAGGACTAAACTATGGCTACACCTTC | CASSADGGLNYGYTF
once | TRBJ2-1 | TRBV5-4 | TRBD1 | TGTGCCAGCAGCCGGGACAGGGGAAGCTACAATGAGCAGTTCTTC | CASSRDRGSYNEQFF
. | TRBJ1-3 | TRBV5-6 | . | TGTGCCAGCACCCGCCTAGGGCAGGGGCTCTCTGGAAACACCATATATTTT | CASTRLGQGLSGNTIYF
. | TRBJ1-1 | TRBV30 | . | TGTGCCTGGAGTACCGGTGAGGGGGTGAACACTGAAGCTTTCTTT | CAWSTGEGVNTEAFF